This TCR beta chain was profiled in a study of lymphopenia after photon versus proton radiotherapy. Overall study results and limits: Survival link was tested only in deceased patients; proton benefit remains a possibility. Post-nadir TCR diversity decline inversely tracked overall survival among those who died. Post-nadir diversity loss with photons came from oligoclonal expansion, particularly CD8+ Temra cells.

V was trimmed by 4 bases and J by 4 bases, leaving 14 bases between them. This CDR3 is built from 15 residues. Germline V gene data show CDR1 as SGHTA and CDR2 as FQGNSA. Measured with immunoSEQ multiplex PCR; TCRdb has only the in-frame clones, and not every one. The data show approximately 62,000 clones, approximately 84% seen once. To note about this clone: Antigen: not known.

The sequences come from peripheral blood, collected from a patient treated with proton-based radiotherapy. This sequence joins TRBV7-2 and TRBJ2-1, with D possibly matching TRBD1 (6 bases). The origin of this receptor is a man aged 60-69 years with pancreatic cancer. CDR3 loop: CASSSHDRNYNEQFF. DNA of the CDR3: TGTGCCAGCAGCTCCCATGACAGGAATTACAATGAGCAGTTCTTC. Filled out from reference TRBV7-2 and TRBJ2-1, the complete variable domain reads GAGVSQSPSNKVTEKGKDVELRCDPISGHTALYWYRQSLGQGLEFLIYFQGNSAPDKSGLPSDRFSAERTGGSVSTLTIQRTQQEDSAVYLCASSSHDRNYNEQFFGPGTRLTVL.